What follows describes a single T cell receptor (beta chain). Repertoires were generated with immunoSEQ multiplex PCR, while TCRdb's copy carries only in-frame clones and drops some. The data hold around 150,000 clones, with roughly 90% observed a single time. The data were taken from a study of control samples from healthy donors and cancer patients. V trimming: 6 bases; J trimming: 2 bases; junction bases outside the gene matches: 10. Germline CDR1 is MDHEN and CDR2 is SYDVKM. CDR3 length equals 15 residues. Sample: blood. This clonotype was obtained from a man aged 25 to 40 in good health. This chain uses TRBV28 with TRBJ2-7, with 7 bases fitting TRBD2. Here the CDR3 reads CASRHSGPSPYEQYF. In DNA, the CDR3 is TGTGCCAGCAGACATAGCGGGCCGAGCCCCTACGAGCAGTACTTC.